The rows below give T cell receptor beta chains drawn from one sample of a study of blood T cell repertoires in COVID-19. Profiling relied on immunoSEQ multiplex PCR, and the TCRdb table lists in-frame clones only, not all of them. The sample has approximately 310,000 clones, around 86% seen once. The specimen sequenced was peripheral blood. Every receptor here comes from a man aged 50-60 years with active or convalescent COVID-19. Each CDR3 is given with its conserved first and last residue. The D gene is left open where the match is weak.

TRBJ2-7	TRBV6-5	-	CASSPTGNSEQYF
TRBJ2-1	TRBV4-1	TRBD2	CASSQVGGSSYNEQFF
TRBJ1-5	TRBV19	-	CASSMFGGTSNQPQHF
TRBJ2-1	TRBV5-6	TRBD1	CASSLGRTGRNEQFF
TRBJ2-2	TRBV5-1	TRBD1	CASSLGDRGTGELFF
TRBJ1-1	TRBV5-1	-	CASTRAVGTEAFF
TRBJ1-6	TRBV6-1	-	CASSEAHRGVPPLHF
TRBJ2-1	TRBV5-1	-	CASSLGGSYNEQFF
TRBJ2-1	TRBV9	TRBD2	CASSVGSGRYNEQFF
TRBJ1-2	TRBV7-3	-	CASSPQFREGNGYTF